This record covers a single TCR beta chain. Its specificity is not known. This sample stems from a study of long-term antiretroviral therapy in people with HIV. Study-wide results and limits: Pre-ART clonal expansion yielded clones that dominated the repertoire at all time points.

Sequencing used immunoSEQ v3.0 at survey level. Target depth was about 35,000-50,000 T-cell genomes per sample. Using immunoSEQ multiplex PCR, the repertoire was profiled, and TCRdb retains in-frame clones only, with some absent. The data hold about 16,000 clones, with 70% to 90% observed a single time. CDR1 is LGHNA, CDR2 YNFKEQ, per germline. CDR3 length equals 16 residues. Trimming left V 0 bases short and J 2 bases short, with 11 bases between. The chain recombines TRBV4-2 with TRBJ1-3; D is unresolved. The sample was unsorted PBMCs, taken 0.7 years before starting antiretroviral therapy. This sequence originates from a man in his fifties or sixties with HIV. CDR3: CASSQEVQIAGNTIYF. The CDR3 coding sequence is TGTGCCAGCAGCCAAGAGGTACAAATAGCTGGAAACACCATATATTTT.